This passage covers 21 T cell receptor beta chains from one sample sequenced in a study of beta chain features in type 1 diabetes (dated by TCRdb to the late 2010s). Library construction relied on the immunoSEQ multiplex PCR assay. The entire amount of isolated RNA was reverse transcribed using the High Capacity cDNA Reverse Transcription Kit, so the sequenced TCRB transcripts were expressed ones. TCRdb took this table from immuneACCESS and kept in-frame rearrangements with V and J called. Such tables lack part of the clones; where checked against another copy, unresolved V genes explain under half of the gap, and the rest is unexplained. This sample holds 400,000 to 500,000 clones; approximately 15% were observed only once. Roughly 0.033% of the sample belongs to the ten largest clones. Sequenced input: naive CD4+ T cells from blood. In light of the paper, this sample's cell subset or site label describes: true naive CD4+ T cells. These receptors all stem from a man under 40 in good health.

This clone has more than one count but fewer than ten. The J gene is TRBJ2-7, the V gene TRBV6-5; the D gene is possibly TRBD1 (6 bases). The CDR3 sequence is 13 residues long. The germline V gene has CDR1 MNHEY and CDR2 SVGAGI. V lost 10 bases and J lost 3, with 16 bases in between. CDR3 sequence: CATRRQEIYEQYF. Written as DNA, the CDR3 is TGTGCCACCAGGCGACAGGAAATCTACGAGCAGTACTTC.

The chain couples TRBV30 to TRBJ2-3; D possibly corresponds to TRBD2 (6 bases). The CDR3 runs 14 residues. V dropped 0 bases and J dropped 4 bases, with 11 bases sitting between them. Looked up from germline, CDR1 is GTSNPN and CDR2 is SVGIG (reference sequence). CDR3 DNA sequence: TGTGCCTGGAGTGTACCCAGGGAGGCAGATACGCAGTATTTT. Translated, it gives CAWSVPREADTQYF. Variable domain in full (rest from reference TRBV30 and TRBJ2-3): SQTIHQWPATLVQPVGSPLSLECTVEGTSNPNLYWYRQAAGRGLQLLFYSVGIGQISSEVPQNLSASRPQDRQFILSSKKLLLSDSGFYLCAWSVPREADTQYFGPGTRLTVL.

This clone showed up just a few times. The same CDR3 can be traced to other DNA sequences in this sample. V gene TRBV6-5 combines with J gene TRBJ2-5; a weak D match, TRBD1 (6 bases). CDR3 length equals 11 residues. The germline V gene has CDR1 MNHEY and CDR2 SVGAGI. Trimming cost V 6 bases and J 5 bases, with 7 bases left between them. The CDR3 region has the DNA TGTGCCAGCAGGAGGGGGGAGACCCAGTACTTC. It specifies CASRRGETQYF.

The CDR3 loop reads CSVESGIGTRETQYF. CDR3 bases: TGCAGCGTTGAATCAGGGATCGGGACTAGGGAGACCCAGTACTTC. This chain uses TRBV29-1 with TRBJ2-5; 8 bases are a match to TRBD2. Trimming cost V 2 bases and J 5 bases; bases outside gene matches: 10. The CDR3 contains 15 residues. Germline V CDR1 and CDR2: SQVTM, ANQGSEA.

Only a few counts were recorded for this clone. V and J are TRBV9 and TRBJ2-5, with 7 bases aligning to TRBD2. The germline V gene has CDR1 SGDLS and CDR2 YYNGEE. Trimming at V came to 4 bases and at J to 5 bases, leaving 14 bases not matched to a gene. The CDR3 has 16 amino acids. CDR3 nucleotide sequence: TGTGCCAGCAGCCCCCGGGCTAGCGGCTGGATCGAGACCCAGTACTTC. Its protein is CASSPRASGWIETQYF.

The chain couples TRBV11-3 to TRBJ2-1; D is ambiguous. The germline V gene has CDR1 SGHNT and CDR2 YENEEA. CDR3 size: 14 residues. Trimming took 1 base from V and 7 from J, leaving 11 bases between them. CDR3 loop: CASSLGRPWNEQFF. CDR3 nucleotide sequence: TGTGCCAGCAGCTTAGGACGGCCTTGGAATGAGCAGTTCTTC.

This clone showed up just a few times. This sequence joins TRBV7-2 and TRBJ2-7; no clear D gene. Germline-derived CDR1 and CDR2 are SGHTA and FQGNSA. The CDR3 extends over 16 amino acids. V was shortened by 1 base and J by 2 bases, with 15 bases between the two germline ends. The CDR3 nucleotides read TGTGCCAGCAGCTTAGGACTTATCGGTGCAGCCTACGAGCAGTACGTC. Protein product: CASSLGLIGAAYEQYV.

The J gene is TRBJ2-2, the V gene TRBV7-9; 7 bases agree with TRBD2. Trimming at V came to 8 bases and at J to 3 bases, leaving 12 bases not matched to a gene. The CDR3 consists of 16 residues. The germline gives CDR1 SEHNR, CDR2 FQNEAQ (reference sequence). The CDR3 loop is CASRDTPLADTGELFF. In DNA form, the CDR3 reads TGTGCCAGCCGAGATACTCCGCTAGCGGACACCGGGGAGCTGTTTTTT. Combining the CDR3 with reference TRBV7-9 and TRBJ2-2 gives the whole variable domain DTGVSQNPRHKITKRGQNVTFRCDPISEHNRLYWYRQTLGQGPEFLTYFQNEAQLEKSRLLSDRFSAERPKGSFSTLEIQRTEQGDSAMYLCASRDTPLADTGELFFGEGSRLTVL.

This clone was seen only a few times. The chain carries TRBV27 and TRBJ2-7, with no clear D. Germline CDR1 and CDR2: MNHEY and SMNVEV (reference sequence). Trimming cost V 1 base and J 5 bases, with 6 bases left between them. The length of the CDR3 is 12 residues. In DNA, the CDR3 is TGTGCCAGCAGTTTATTGGGGAACGAGCAGTACTTC. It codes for CASSLLGNEQYF.

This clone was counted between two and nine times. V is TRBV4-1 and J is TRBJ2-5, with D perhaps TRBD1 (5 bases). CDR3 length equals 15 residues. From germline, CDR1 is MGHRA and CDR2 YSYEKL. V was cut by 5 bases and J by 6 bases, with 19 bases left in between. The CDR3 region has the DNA TGCGCCAGCAGCAGAAACTTTCAGGGCATGCAGACCCAGTACTTC. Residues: CASSRNFQGMQTQYF.

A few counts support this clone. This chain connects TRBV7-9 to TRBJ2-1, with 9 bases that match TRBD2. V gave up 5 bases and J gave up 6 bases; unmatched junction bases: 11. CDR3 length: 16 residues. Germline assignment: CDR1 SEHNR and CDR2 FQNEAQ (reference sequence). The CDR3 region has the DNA TGTGCCAGCAGCCGAACCTTAGCGGGAGTAGGCAATGAGCAGTTCTTC. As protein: CASSRTLAGVGNEQFF.

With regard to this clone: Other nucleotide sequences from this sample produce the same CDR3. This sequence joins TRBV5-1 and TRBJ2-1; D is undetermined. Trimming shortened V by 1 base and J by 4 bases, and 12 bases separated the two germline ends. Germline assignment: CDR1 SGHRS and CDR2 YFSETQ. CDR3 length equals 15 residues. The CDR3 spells CASSLLAETYNEQFF. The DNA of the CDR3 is TGCGCCAGCAGCTTGTTGGCGGAGACATACAATGAGCAGTTCTTC.

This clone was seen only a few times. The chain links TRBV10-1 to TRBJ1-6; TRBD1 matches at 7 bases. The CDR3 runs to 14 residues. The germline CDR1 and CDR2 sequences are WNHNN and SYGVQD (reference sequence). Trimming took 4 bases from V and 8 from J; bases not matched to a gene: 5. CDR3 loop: CASSATGRDSPLHF. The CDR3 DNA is TGCGCCAGCAGTGCGACAGGGAGGGATTCACCCCTCCACTTT.

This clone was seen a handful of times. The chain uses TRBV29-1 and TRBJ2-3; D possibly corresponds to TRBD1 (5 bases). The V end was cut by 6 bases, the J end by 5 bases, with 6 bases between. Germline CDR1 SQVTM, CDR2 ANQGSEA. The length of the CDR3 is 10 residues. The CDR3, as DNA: TGCAGCGTCGACAGAGATACGCAGTATTTT. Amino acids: CSVDRDTQYF.

The CDR3 nucleotides read TGTGCCAGCAGTTCTAATGGCTACACCTTC. This gives the protein CASSSNGYTF. The chain employs TRBV6-6 and TRBJ1-2, with D unclear. Germline-derived CDR1 and CDR2 are MNHNY and SVGAGI (reference sequence). V was trimmed by 4 bases and J by 6 bases, leaving 3 bases between them. This CDR3 comprises 10 residues.

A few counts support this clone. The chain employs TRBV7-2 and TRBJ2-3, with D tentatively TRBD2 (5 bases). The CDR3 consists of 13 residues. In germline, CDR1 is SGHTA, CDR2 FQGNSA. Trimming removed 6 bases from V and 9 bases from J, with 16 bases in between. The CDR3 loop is CASRSTLGLTQYF. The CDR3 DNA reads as TGTGCCAGCAGGTCAACACTAGGCTTGACGCAGTATTTT.

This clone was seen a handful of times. DNA of the CDR3: TGTGCCTGGAGTGTACCGGGACAGGGGCCCCTACAAGAGACCCAGTACTTC. Translation gives CAWSVPGQGPLQETQYF. The chain employs TRBV30 and TRBJ2-5; 10 bases map to TRBD1. J lost 2 bases, V lost 0 bases, and 9 bases had no gene match. Germline CDR1 GTSNPN, CDR2 SVGIG (reference sequence). This CDR3 region has 17 residues.

The CDR3 DNA is TGTGCCAGCAGCTTGTTACCGGGACTCACTGAAGCTTTCTTT. Amino acids: CASSLLPGLTEAFF. This chain uses TRBV7-8 with TRBJ1-1, with D possibly matching TRBD1 (5 bases). Germline V gives CDR1 SGHVS, CDR2 FQNEAQ. Trimming pared 3 bases from V and 4 bases from J, leaving 12 bases between. The CDR3 contains 14 residues.

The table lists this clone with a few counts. DNA for the CDR3: TGCGCCAGCAGCCAAGATACGGAAGTTCCGAACACTGAAGCTTTCTTT. Protein: CASSQDTEVPNTEAFF. The chain combines TRBV4-1 with TRBJ1-1; D remains ambiguous. Germline V gives CDR1 MGHRA, CDR2 YSYEKL. The CDR3 is 16 amino acids. The ends were cut back, 0 bases at V and 1 base at J, with 12 bases in the middle.

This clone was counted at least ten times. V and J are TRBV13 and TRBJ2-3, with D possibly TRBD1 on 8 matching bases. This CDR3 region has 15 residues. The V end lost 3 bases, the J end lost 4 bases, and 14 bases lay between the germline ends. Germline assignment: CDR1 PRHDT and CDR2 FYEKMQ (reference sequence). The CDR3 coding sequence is TGTGCCAGCAGCTTTCGGACAGGGAGGGCAGATACGCAGTATTTT. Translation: CASSFRTGRADTQYF.

Written as DNA, the CDR3 is TGTGCCAGCAGCTTGCACCCCCCGGTGGGGGGGGTGAACACTGAAGCTTTCTTT. It yields the protein CASSLHPPVGGVNTEAFF. The V and J genes are TRBV13 and TRBJ1-1; a possible D gene is TRBD1 (5 bases). CDR1 and CDR2 (germline): PRHDT, FYEKMQ (reference sequence). The V and J ends lost 3 bases and 0 bases respectively, with 20 bases between them. The CDR3 is 18 amino acids.